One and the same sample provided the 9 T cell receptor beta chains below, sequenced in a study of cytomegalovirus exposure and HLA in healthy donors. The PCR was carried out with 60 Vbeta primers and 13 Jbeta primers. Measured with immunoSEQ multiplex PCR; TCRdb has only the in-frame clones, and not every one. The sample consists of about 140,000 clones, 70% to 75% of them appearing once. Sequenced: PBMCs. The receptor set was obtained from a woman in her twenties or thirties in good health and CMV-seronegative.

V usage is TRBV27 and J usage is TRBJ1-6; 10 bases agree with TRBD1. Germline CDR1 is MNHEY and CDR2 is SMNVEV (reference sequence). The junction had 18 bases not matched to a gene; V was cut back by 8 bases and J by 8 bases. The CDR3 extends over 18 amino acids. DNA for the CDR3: TGTGCCAGCCGTTGGGGTAGATGGACAGGGGGACGTGATTCACCCCTCCACTTT. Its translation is CASRWGRWTGGRDSPLHF.

CDR3 in amino acids: CASSEVGGGTDTQYF. The CDR3, as DNA: TGTGCCAGCAGTGAAGTAGGGGGCGGCACAGATACGCAGTATTTT. The chain recombines TRBV6-1 with TRBJ2-3; TRBD1 matches 7 bases. The CDR3 extends over 15 amino acids. The V gene end was trimmed by 1 base and the J gene end by 1 base; junction bases not matched to a gene: 2. Looked up from germline, CDR1 is MNHNS and CDR2 is SASEGT.

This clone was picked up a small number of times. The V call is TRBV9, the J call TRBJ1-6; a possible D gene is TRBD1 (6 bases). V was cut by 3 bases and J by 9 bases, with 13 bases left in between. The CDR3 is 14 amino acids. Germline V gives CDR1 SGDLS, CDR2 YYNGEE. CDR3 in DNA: TGTGCCAGCAGCGCAGGACAGAGGCTTTCACCCCTCCACTTT. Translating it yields CASSAGQRLSPLHF.

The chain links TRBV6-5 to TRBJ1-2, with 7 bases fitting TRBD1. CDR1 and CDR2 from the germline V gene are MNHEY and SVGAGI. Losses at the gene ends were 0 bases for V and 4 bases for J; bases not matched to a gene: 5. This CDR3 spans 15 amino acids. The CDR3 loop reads CASSYSPGGSYGYTF. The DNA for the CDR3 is TGTGCCAGCAGTTACTCGCCAGGGGGGAGCTATGGCTACACCTTC.

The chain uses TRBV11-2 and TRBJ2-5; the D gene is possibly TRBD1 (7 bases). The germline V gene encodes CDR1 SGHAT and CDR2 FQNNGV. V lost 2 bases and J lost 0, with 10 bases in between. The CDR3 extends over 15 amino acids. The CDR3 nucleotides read TGTGCCAGCAGCTTACAGGGGGGACACCAAGAGACCCAGTACTTC. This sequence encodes CASSLQGGHQETQYF.

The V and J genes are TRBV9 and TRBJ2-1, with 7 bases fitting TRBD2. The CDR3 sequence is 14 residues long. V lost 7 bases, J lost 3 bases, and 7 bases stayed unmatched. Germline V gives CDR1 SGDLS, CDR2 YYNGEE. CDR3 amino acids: CASRPSGIYNEQFF. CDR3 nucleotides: TGTGCCAGCCGACCGAGCGGGATCTACAATGAGCAGTTCTTC.

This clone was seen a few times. CDR3 in amino acids: CASSYRESGPYNEQFF. In DNA, the CDR3 is TGTGCCAGCAGTTATAGGGAAAGCGGGCCCTACAATGAGCAGTTCTTC. The chain links TRBV6-5 to TRBJ2-1, with D tentatively TRBD2 (6 bases). Germline V gives CDR1 MNHEY, CDR2 SVGAGI. V dropped 3 bases and J dropped 2 bases, with 14 bases sitting between them. This CDR3 is 16 amino acids long.

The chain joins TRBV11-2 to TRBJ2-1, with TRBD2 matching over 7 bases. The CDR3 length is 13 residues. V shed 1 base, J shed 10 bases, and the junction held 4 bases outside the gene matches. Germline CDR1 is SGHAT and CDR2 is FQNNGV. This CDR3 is CASSLGAGGEQFF. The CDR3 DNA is TGTGCCAGCAGCTTAGGGGCCGGGGGGGAGCAGTTCTTC.

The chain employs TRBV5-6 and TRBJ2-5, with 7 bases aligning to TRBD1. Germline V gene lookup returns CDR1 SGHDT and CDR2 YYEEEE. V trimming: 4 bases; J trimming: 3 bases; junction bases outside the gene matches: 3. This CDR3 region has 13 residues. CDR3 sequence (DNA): TGTGCCAGCAGCCACGGGACAGAAGAGACCCAGTACTTC. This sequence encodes CASSHGTEETQYF.